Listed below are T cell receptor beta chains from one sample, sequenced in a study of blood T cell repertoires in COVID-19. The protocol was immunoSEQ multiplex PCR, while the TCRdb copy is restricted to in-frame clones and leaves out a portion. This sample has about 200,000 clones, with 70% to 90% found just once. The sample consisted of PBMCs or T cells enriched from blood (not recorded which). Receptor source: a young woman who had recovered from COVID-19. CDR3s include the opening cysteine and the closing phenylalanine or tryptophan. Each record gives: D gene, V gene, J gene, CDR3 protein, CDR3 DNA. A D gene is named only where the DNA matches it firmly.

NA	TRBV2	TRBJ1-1	CASRPGGGSPEAFF	TGTGCCAGCAGACCGGGGGGAGGGAGTCCTGAAGCTTTCTTT
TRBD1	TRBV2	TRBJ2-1	CASRGGTGAHNEQFF	TGTGCCAGCAGGGGAGGGACAGGGGCTCACAATGAGCAGTTCTTC
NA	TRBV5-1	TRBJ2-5	CASSLVYRPPETQYF	TGCGCCAGCAGCTTGGTCTACAGGCCTCCGGAGACCCAGTACTTC
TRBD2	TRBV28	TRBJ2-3	CASSSSGGAQYF	TGTGCCAGCAGCTCCAGCGGGGGGGCGCAGTATTTT
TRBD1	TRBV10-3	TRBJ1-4	CATNQRGQGNEKLFF	TGTGCCACCAACCAAAGGGGGCAGGGGAATGAAAAACTGTTTTTT
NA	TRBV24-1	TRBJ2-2	CATSVGGVANTGELFF	TGTGCCACCAGTGTAGGAGGAGTAGCGAACACCGGGGAGCTGTTTTTT
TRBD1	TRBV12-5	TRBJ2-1	CASGLGDRGSEQFF	TGTGCTAGTGGTTTGGGAGACAGGGGCAGCGAGCAGTTCTTC
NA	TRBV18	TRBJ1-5	CASSPPLLSGQHQPQHF	TGTGCCAGCTCACCGCCTCTTCTCTCAGGACAGCATCAGCCCCAGCATTTT
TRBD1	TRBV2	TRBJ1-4	CASITGGEKLFF	TGTGCCAGCATCACAGGGGGTGAAAAACTGTTTTTT
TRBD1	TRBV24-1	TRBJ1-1	CATRGQAGPNTEAFF	TGTGCCACCAGGGGACAGGCAGGCCCGAACACTGAAGCTTTCTTT
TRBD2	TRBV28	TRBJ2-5	CASSLAGGEETQYF	TGTGCCAGCAGCTTAGCGGGTGGGGAAGAGACCCAGTACTTC